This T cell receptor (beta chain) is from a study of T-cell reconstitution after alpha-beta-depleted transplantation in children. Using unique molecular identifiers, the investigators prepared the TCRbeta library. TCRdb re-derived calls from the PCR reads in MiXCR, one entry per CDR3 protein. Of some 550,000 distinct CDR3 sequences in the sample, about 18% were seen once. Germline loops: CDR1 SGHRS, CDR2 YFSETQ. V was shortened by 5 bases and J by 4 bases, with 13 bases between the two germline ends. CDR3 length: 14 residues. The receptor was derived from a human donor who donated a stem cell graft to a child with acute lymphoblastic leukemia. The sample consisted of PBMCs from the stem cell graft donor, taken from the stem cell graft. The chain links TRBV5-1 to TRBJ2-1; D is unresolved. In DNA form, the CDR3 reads TGCGCCAGCAGGGAGAGGACCCTATACAATGAGCAGTTCTTC. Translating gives CASRERTLYNEQFF.